The 8 T cell receptor beta chains below all came from one sample that was sequenced in a study of CD8 T cells in ankylosing spondylitis. TCRdb ran MiXCR on the 5' RACE reads and lists one entry per CDR3 protein. Seen here are more than 600,000 distinct CDR3 sequences, around 20% observed once, and the top ten hold under 20%. These receptors' targets are unknown. Findings of the study overall: Apparently characteristic of ankylosing spondylitis blood was a TCR beta motif (roughly eight highly homologous variants).

The sequenced sample consisted of blood, either unsorted or a sorted T cell fraction (not recorded which). These receptors came from a male donor with ankylosing spondylitis.

The gene calls are TRBV20-1 and TRBJ2-7; TRBD1 matches 8 bases. CDR1 and CDR2 from the germline V gene are DFQATT and SNEGSKA (reference sequence). The length of the CDR3 is 15 residues. J gave up 4 bases and V 3 bases, and 11 bases lay outside the gene matches. CDR3 residues: CSARLSGGSVYEQYF. As DNA, the CDR3 is TGCAGTGCTAGGCTTTCAGGGGGCAGTGTATACGAGCAGTACTTC.

The chain links TRBV3-1 to TRBJ1-3; no definite D call. The V gene's germline CDR1 is LGHDT and CDR2 YNNKEL (reference sequence). The V end was cut by 0 bases, the J end by 0 bases, with 6 bases between. The CDR3 has 15 amino acids. This chain's CDR3 is CASSQEAISGNTIYF. CDR3 nucleotides: TGTGCCAGCAGCCAAGAGGCAATCTCTGGAAACACCATATATTTT.

This clonotype was seen a handful of times. This chain connects TRBV12-3 or TRBV12-4 to TRBJ1-6, with 7 bases lining up with TRBD1. This CDR3 region has 15 residues. V shed 6 bases, J shed 10 bases, and the junction held 12 bases outside the gene matches. The DNA for the CDR3 is TGTGCCAGCAGCCCCAGGGGGGCAGGTGGCTCACCCCTCCACTTT. This codes for CASSPRGAGGSPLHF.

The gene calls are TRBV2 and TRBJ1-1; D uncertain. V gave up 8 bases and J gave up 5 bases, with 15 bases separating them. Germline V gene lookup returns CDR1 SNHLY and CDR2 FYNNEI. CDR3 size: 13 residues. CDR3 coding DNA: TGTGCCAGCGCCGGAGTTACCGGAACTGAAGCTTTCTTT. Translation: CASAGVTGTEAFF.

In this sample, this clonotype turned up a few times. The CDR3 nucleotides read TGTGCCAGCAGCTCCTCACTAGCGTTCGTGACAGATACGCAGTATTTT. Amino acid sequence: CASSSSLAFVTDTQYF. The chain is built from TRBV7-6 and TRBJ2-3; 7 bases fit TRBD2. The CDR3 is 16 amino acids. Germline values: CDR1 SGHVS, CDR2 FNYEAQ. J lost 3 bases, V lost 4 bases, and 10 bases had no gene match.

The gene calls are TRBV20-1 and TRBJ1-2; possibly TRBD1 for D (6 bases). Per germline, CDR1 DFQATT and CDR2 SNEGSKA (reference sequence). The CDR3 has 14 residues. With 5 bases removed from V and 5 bases from J, the gap between germline ends came to 18 bases. The CDR3 DNA reads as TGCAGTGCTTCCCAGGGGTGGGGAAAGTATGGCTACACCTTC. Its protein product is CSASQGWGKYGYTF.

The chain employs TRBV12-3 or TRBV12-4 and TRBJ2-3; 9 nucleotides align to TRBD1. V dropped 6 bases and J dropped 2; count of bases not matched to a gene: 9. The CDR3 runs 16 residues. The CDR3 here is CASSSGTGWYTDTQYF. The CDR3 DNA reads as TGTGCCAGCAGCTCCGGGACAGGGTGGTACACAGATACGCAGTATTTT.

This clonotype has a handful of counts. This chain links TRBV20-1 with TRBJ2-1, with TRBD2 identical over 8 bases. Trimming cost V 7 bases and J 2 bases; bases outside gene matches: 10. Germline V gene lookup returns CDR1 DFQATT and CDR2 SNEGSKA (reference sequence). The CDR3 is 15 amino acids. The CDR3 DNA reads as TGCAGTGGGAAGACTACTAGCGGAACCTACAATGAGCAGTTCTTC. Its protein is CSGKTTSGTYNEQFF.